A single sample gave rise to the 21 T cell receptor beta chains below, sequenced in a study of cytomegalovirus exposure and HLA in healthy donors. Here immunoSEQ multiplex PCR was the method, and the copy in TCRdb shows in-frame clones only, minus some. Of under 250,000 clones listed, 70% to 90% are singletons. Sequencing used PBMCs. These receptors were taken from a woman between 18 and 29 years old in good health and CMV-seronegative.

The chain combines TRBV18 with TRBJ1-1; 10 nucleotides align to TRBD1. CDR3 size: 14 residues. Unmatched junction bases numbered 5, after V lost 5 bases and J lost 5 bases. The germline V gene has CDR1 KGHSH and CDR2 LQKENI. The CDR3 spells CASSVDRGKTEAFF. CDR3 bases: TGTGCCAGCTCAGTGGACAGGGGGAAGACTGAAGCTTTCTTT.

The chain combines TRBV19 with TRBJ2-1; TRBD1 matches at 8 bases. The V and J ends lost 8 bases and 0 bases, in that order; junction bases with no gene match: 18. The CDR3 loop spans 19 amino acids. Germline V gene sequence: CDR1 LNHDA, CDR2 SQIVND (reference sequence). CDR3 bases: TGTGCCAGTGGACAGGGACGACTCAAACCAAAAAGCTCCTACAATGAGCAGTTCTTC. This encodes CASGQGRLKPKSSYNEQFF.

A few counts support this clone. This chain joins TRBV10-2 and TRBJ2-3, with 9 bases fitting TRBD2. The trim removed 6 bases at V and 2 bases at J, leaving 9 bases unmatched. Germline V lookup: CDR1 WSHSY, CDR2 SAAADI. CDR3 length: 16 residues. The CDR3 DNA sequence: TGCGCCAGCAGGCTAGCGGGGTCCCGTGTCACAGATACGCAGTATTTT. The encoded protein is CASRLAGSRVTDTQYF.

The chain recombines TRBV2 with TRBJ2-1; 9 bases map to TRBD2. This CDR3 spans 18 amino acids. V lost 0 bases and J lost 2; bases outside the gene matches: 8. Germline assignment: CDR1 SNHLY and CDR2 FYNNEI. The CDR3 region has the DNA TGTGCCAGCAGTGAAGCGCGGGCTAGCGGGGACCCCTACAATGAGCAGTTCTTC. Its protein product is CASSEARASGDPYNEQFF.

This chain connects TRBV9 to TRBJ1-2, with 7 bases identical to TRBD1. Germline V gives CDR1 SGDLS, CDR2 YYNGEE. J gave up 8 bases and V 4 bases, and 11 bases lay outside the gene matches. There are 14 residues in the CDR3. The CDR3 DNA is TGTGCCAGCAGCCCAACCCCCGACAGGGACGGCTACACCTTC. Amino acids: CASSPTPDRDGYTF.

This clone was detected only a few times. The J gene is TRBJ1-5, the V gene TRBV27; the D is unclear. The V end was cut by 4 bases, the J end by 4 bases, with 20 bases between. This CDR3 contains 17 residues. Germline V CDR1 and CDR2: MNHEY, SMNVEV (reference sequence). Written as DNA, the CDR3 is TGTGCCAGCAGTTCCAGGACCTCCTCGGGAACAAATCAGCCCCAGCATTTT. This sequence encodes CASSSRTSSGTNQPQHF.

The chain links TRBV15 to TRBJ2-1; D is possibly TRBD1 or TRBD2 (6 bases each). Germline V gives CDR1 LNHNV, CDR2 YYDKDF (reference sequence). The CDR3 length is 15 residues. V lost 0 bases and J lost 6, with 12 bases in between. The CDR3 sequence: CATSRDLGGGNEQFF. CDR3 nucleotide sequence: TGTGCCACCAGCAGAGATCTAGGAGGGGGCAATGAGCAGTTCTTC.

This chain connects TRBV11-2 to TRBJ1-1; a possible D gene is TRBD1 (5 bases). The CDR3 runs to 14 residues. CDR1 SGHAT and CDR2 FQNNGV come from the germline V gene. The V end was cut by 5 bases, the J end by 1 base, with 11 bases between. DNA for the CDR3: TGTGCCAGCAGCCCGAGCGGGGGGAACACTGAAGCTTTCTTT. Translation gives CASSPSGGNTEAFF.

The rearrangement joins TRBV6-1 to TRBJ1-6, with TRBD1 matching 7 bases. The V gene end was trimmed by 2 bases and the J gene end by 14 bases; junction bases not matched to a gene: 12. CDR3 length equals 15 residues. CDR1 is MNHNS and CDR2 is SASEGT in the germline V gene. The CDR3 loop reads CASSELGQRAASLHF. The CDR3 DNA sequence: TGTGCCAGCAGTGAACTGGGACAGCGCGCCGCCTCCCTCCACTTT.

The chain has TRBV14 and TRBJ2-1, with 11 positions matching TRBD2. The CDR3 consists of 14 residues. V lost 4 bases and J lost 7; bases outside the gene matches: 3. CDR1 is SGHDN, CDR2 FVKESK, per germline. CDR3: CASSLAGGPNEQFF. DNA for the CDR3: TGTGCCAGCAGCCTAGCGGGGGGGCCTAATGAGCAGTTCTTC.

This clone appeared a single time. V gene TRBV30 combines with J gene TRBJ2-7; tentative D call: TRBD1 (6 bases). The CDR3 is made up of 13 amino acids. V was shortened by 2 bases and J by 5 bases, with 13 bases between the two germline ends. Germline CDR1 GTSNPN, CDR2 SVGIG (reference sequence). The DNA of the CDR3 is TGTGCCTGGAGTAGGGGGTCTTGGGACGAGCAGTACTTC. This encodes CAWSRGSWDEQYF. Drawing the rest from reference TRBV30 and TRBJ2-7, the complete variable domain is SQTIHQWPATLVQPVGSPLSLECTVEGTSNPNLYWYRQAAGRGLQLLFYSVGIGQISSEVPQNLSASRPQDRQFILSSKKLLLSDSGFYLCAWSRGSWDEQYFGPGTRLTVT.

This clone was seen only once. J is TRBJ1-2 and V is TRBV5-1; tentatively, D is TRBD1 (5 bases). Trimming removed 0 bases at V and 1 base at J, with 10 bases between. Germline V lookup: CDR1 SGHRS, CDR2 YFSETQ. The CDR3 totals 15 residues. The CDR3 region has the DNA TGCGCCAGCAGCTTGGCCAGGGCGAATAACTATGGCTACACCTTC. Translation: CASSLARANNYGYTF.

The J gene is TRBJ2-2, the V gene TRBV5-1; D tentatively fits TRBD1 or TRBD2 (5 bases each). Germline-derived CDR1 and CDR2 are SGHRS and YFSETQ. Trimming shortened V by 3 bases and J by 3 bases, and 9 bases separated the two germline ends. The CDR3 sequence is 14 residues long. CDR3 protein: CASSSGTHTGELFF. Written as DNA, the CDR3 is TGCGCCAGCAGCTCCGGGACGCACACCGGGGAGCTGTTTTTT.

This sequence joins TRBV11-2 and TRBJ2-1, with D unresolved. Germline CDR1 reads SGHAT; CDR2 reads FQNNGV. There are 15 residues in the CDR3. V dropped 1 base and J dropped 0 bases, with 7 bases sitting between them. CDR3 in amino acids: CASSLGRPSYNEQFF. The DNA of the CDR3 is TGTGCCAGCAGCTTAGGGCGCCCCTCCTACAATGAGCAGTTCTTC.

V usage is TRBV5-1 and J usage is TRBJ2-2, with 9 bases aligning to TRBD1. This CDR3 region has 14 residues. Germline V gene data show CDR1 as SGHRS and CDR2 as YFSETQ. V gave up 4 bases and J gave up 5 bases; unmatched junction bases: 3. CDR3 amino acids: CASSPGTGTGELFF. CDR3 nucleotides: TGCGCCAGCAGCCCCGGGACAGGGACCGGGGAGCTGTTTTTT.

The chain uses TRBV2 and TRBJ1-2; D perhaps matches TRBD1 (5 bases). V lost 5 bases to trimming and J lost 6 bases, with 16 bases between them. CDR1 and CDR2 (germline): SNHLY, FYNNEI. The CDR3 runs to 14 residues. For the CDR3, the DNA is TGTGCCAGCAGTAAGGTTGGGACGGTCGATGGCTACACCTTC. It encodes CASSKVGTVDGYTF.

This clone was detected only once. The J gene is TRBJ1-2, the V gene TRBV30, with D perhaps matching TRBD1 (5 bases). CDR3 length: 12 residues. The germline gives CDR1 GTSNPN, CDR2 SVGIG (reference sequence). V was pared by 4 bases and J by 6 bases, with 12 bases between. The CDR3 sequence: CAWMEEGDGYTF. CDR3 nucleotides: TGTGCCTGGATGGAGGAAGGGGATGGCTACACCTTC. The whole variable domain, remainder taken from reference TRBV30 and TRBJ1-2, is SQTIHQWPATLVQPVGSPLSLECTVEGTSNPNLYWYRQAAGRGLQLLFYSVGIGQISSEVPQNLSASRPQDRQFILSSKKLLLSDSGFYLCAWMEEGDGYTFGSGTRLTVV.

This chain uses TRBV19 with TRBJ2-3; 10 bases are a match to TRBD2. The CDR3 totals 14 residues. Germline CDR1 LNHDA, CDR2 SQIVND (reference sequence). With V trimmed by 8 bases and J by 2 bases, 4 bases remained unmatched. This CDR3 is CASSGLASTDTQYF. The DNA for the CDR3 is TGTGCCAGTTCGGGACTAGCGTCCACAGATACGCAGTATTTT.

In its sample, this clone was seen a few times. The chain couples TRBV4-1 to TRBJ2-7, with D maybe TRBD1 (6 bases). With 4 bases removed from V and 8 bases from J, the gap between germline ends came to 15 bases. The CDR3 spans 13 residues. CDR1 and CDR2 (germline): MGHRA, YSYEKL. For the CDR3, the DNA is TGCGCCAGCAGCCTTCCACAGGGCCAGAAGCAGTACTTC. Amino acid sequence: CASSLPQGQKQYF.

V and J are TRBV5-1 and TRBJ1-5; weak D call: TRBD1 (6 bases). Trimming cost V 2 bases and J 4 bases, with 13 bases left between them. There are 15 residues in the CDR3. Germline assignment: CDR1 SGHRS and CDR2 YFSETQ. CDR3 coding DNA: TGCGCCAGCAGCTTCGGTTCAGGGGATAATCAGCCCCAGCATTTT. This codes for CASSFGSGDNQPQHF.

V usage is TRBV5-1 and J usage is TRBJ1-5; 9 bases align to TRBD1. There are 17 residues in the CDR3. The ends lost 5 bases at V and 7 bases at J; junction bases unmatched: 16. CDR1 and CDR2 from the germline V gene are SGHRS and YFSETQ. DNA of the CDR3: TGCGCCAGCAGGTCAACAGGGGGCAACTCGGCCGGACAGCCCCAGCATTTT. The encoded protein is CASRSTGGNSAGQPQHF.